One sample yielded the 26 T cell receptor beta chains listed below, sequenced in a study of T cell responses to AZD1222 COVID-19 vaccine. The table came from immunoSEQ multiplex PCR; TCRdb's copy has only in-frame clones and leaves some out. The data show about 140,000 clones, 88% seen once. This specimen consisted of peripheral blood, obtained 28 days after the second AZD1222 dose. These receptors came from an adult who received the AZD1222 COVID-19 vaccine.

The CDR3 DNA reads as TGCACCACAGACAGTGCTGAAGCTTTCTTT. Protein: CTTDSAEAFF. V and J are TRBV20-1 and TRBJ1-1; possible D gene TRBD1, 5 bases. This CDR3 comprises 10 residues. CDR1 DFQATT and CDR2 SNEGSKA come from the germline V gene (reference sequence).

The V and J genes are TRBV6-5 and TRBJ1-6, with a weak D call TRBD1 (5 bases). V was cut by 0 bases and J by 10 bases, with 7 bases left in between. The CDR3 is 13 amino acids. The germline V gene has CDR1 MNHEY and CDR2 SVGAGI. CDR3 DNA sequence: TGTGCCAGCAGTTACTCTTGGGGGTCACCCCTCCACTTT. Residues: CASSYSWGSPLHF.

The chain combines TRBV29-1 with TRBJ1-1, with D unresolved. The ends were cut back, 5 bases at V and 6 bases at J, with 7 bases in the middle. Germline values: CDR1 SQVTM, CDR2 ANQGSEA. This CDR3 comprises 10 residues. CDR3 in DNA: TGCAGCGTTCGAAGGGCTGAAGCTTTCTTT. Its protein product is CSVRRAEAFF.

Here the CDR3 reads CASSQTGSEAFF. The CDR3 nucleotides read TGTGCCAGCAGCCAAACTGGTTCTGAAGCTTTCTTT. The rearrangement joins TRBV3-1 (or the pseudogene TRBV3-2) to TRBJ1-1, with D uncertain. Germline-derived CDR1 and CDR2 are LGHDT and YNNKEL (reference sequence). The CDR3 has 12 residues. With 2 bases removed from V and 6 bases from J, the gap between germline ends came to 7 bases.

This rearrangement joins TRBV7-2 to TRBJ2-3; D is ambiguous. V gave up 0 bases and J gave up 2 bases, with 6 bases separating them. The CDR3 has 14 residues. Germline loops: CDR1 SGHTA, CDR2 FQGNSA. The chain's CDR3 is CASSLAPYTDTQYF. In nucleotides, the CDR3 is TGTGCCAGCAGCTTAGCCCCCTACACAGATACGCAGTATTTT.

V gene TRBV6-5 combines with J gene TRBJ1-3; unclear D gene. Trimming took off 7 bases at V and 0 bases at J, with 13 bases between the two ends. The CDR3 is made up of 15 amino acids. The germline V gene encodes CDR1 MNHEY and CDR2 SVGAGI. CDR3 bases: TGTGCCAGCACCAAAGTCTTAAACTCTGGAAACACCATATATTTT. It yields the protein CASTKVLNSGNTIYF.

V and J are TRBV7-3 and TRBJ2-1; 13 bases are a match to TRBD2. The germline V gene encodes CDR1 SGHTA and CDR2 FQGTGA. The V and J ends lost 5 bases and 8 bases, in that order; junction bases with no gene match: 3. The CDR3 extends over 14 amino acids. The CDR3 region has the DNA TGTGCCAGCAGCCCCACTAGCGGGGGGGATGAGCAGTTCTTC. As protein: CASSPTSGGDEQFF.

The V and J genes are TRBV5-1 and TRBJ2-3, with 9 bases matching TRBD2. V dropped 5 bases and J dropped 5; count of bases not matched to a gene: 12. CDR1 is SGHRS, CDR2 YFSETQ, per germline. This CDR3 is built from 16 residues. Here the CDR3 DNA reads TGCGCCAGCAGTTCCAGGGCGGGAGGGCCTAAAGATACGCAGTATTTT. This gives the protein CASSSRAGGPKDTQYF.

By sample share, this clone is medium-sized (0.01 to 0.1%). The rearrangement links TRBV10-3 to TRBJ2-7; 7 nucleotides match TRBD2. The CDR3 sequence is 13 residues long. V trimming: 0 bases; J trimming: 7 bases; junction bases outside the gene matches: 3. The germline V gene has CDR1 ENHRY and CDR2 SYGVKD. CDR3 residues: CAISESWGGEQYF. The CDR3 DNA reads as TGTGCCATCAGTGAGTCATGGGGGGGTGAGCAGTACTTC.

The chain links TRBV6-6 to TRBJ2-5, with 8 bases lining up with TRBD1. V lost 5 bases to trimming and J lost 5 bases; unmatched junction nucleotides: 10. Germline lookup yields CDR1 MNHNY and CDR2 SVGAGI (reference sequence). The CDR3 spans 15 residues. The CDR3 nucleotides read TGTGCCAGCAGTAGACAAACAGGGGGTGCGGAGACCCAGTACTTC. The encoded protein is CASSRQTGGAETQYF.

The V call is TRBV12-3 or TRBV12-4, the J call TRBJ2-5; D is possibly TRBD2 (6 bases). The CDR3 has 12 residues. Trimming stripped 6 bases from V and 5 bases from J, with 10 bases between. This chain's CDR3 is CASRSGRETQYF. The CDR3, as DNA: TGTGCCAGCAGGTCAGGGAGGGAGACCCAGTACTTC.

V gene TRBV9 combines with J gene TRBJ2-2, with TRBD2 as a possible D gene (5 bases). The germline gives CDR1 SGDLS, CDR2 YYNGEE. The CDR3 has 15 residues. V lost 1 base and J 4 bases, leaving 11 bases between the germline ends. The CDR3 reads CASSVIGKGTGELFF. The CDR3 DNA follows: TGTGCCAGCAGCGTAATCGGGAAGGGCACCGGGGAGCTGTTTTTT. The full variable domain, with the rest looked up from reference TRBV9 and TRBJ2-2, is DSGVTQTPKHLITATGQRVTLRCSPRSGDLSVYWYQQSLDQGLQFLIQYYNGEERAKGNILERFSAQQFPDLHSELNLSSLELGDSALYFCASSVIGKGTGELFFGEGSRLTVL.

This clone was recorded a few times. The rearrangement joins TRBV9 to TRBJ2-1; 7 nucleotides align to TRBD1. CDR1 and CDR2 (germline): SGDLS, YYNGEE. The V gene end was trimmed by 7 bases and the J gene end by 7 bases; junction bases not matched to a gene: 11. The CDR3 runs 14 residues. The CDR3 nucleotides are TGTGCCAGCTCCGTGACAGGGTGGTCTAATGAGCAGTTCTTC. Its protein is CASSVTGWSNEQFF.

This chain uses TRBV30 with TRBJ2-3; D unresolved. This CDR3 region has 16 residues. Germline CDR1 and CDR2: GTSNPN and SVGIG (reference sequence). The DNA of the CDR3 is TGTGCTTTGGATGATGTGGGTGACTCAACTGCGTATACGCAGTATTTT. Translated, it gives CALDDVGDSTAYTQYF.

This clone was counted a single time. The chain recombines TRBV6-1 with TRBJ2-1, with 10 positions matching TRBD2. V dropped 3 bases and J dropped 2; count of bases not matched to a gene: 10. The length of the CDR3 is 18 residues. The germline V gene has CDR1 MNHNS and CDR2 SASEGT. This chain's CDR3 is CASSEASGGPRPYNEQFF. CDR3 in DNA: TGTGCCAGCAGTGAGGCTAGCGGGGGTCCCCGACCCTACAATGAGCAGTTCTTC.

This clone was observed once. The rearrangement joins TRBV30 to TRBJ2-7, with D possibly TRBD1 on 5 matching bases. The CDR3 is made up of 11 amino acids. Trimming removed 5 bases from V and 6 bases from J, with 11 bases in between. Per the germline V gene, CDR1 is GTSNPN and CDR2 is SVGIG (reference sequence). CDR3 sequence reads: CAWEKGVEQYF. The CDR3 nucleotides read TGTGCCTGGGAAAAAGGGGTCGAGCAGTACTTC.

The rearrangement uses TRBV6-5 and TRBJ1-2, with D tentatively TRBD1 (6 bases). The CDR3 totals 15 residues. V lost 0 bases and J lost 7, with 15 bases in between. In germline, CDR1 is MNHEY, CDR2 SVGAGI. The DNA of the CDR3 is TGTGCCAGCAGTTACTCGACCAGGGGAGGATCTGGCTACACCTTC. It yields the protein CASSYSTRGGSGYTF.

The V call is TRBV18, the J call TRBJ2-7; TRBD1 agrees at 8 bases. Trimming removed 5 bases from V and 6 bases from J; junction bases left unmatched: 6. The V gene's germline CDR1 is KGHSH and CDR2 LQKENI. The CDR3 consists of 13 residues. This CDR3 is CASSGDRLREQYF. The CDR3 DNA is TGTGCCAGCTCAGGGGACAGGCTACGCGAGCAGTACTTC.

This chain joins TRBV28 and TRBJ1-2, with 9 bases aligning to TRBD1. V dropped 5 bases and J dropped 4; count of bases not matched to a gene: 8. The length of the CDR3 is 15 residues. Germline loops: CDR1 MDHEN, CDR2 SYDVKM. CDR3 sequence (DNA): TGTGCCAGCAGTGTGGGACAGGGAGAGCTCTATGGCTACACCTTC. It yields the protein CASSVGQGELYGYTF.

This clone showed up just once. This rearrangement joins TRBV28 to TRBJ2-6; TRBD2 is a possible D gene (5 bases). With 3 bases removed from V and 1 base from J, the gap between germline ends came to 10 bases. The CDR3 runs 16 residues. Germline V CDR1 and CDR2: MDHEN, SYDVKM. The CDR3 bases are TGTGCCAGCAGTTTCCCCCCGGGGTCTGGGGCCAACGTCCTGACTTTC. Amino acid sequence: CASSFPPGSGANVLTF. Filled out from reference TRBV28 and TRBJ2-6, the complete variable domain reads DVKVTQSSRYLVKRTGEKVFLECVQDMDHENMFWYRQDPGLGLRLIYFSYDVKMKEKGDIPEGYSVSREKKERFSLILESASTNQTSMYLCASSFPPGSGANVLTFGAGSRLTVL.

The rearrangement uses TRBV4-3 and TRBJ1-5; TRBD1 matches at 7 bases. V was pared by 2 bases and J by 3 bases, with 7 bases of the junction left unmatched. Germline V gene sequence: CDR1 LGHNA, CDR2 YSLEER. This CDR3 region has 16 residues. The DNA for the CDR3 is TGCGCCAGCAGCCAAAATAGGGGGCAGACCAATCAGCCCCAGCATTTT. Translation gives CASSQNRGQTNQPQHF.

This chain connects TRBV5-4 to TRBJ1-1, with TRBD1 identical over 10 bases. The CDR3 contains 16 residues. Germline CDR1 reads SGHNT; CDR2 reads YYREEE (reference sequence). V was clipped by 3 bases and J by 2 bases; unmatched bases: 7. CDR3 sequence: CASSSGQGKGNTEAFF. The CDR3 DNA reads TGTGCCAGCAGCTCGGGACAGGGGAAAGGAAACACTGAAGCTTTCTTT.

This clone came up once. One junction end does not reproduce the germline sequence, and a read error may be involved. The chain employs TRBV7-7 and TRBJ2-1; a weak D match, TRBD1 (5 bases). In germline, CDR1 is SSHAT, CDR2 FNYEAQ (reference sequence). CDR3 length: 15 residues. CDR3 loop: CASSLGVGDYNEQFF. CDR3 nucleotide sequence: TGTGCTAGCAGCTTAGGGGTTGGGGACTACAATGAGCAGTTCTTC.

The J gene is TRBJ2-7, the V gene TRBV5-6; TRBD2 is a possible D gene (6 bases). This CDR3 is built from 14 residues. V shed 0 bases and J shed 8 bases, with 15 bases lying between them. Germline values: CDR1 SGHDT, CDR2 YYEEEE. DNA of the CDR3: TGTGCCAGCAGCTTGGGTTTAGCGGTTCAGCAGCAGTACTTC. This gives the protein CASSLGLAVQQQYF.

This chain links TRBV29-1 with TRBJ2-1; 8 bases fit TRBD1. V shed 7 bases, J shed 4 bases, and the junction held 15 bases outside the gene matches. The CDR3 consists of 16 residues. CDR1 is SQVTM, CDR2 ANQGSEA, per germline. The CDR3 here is CSAPGPQGARYNEQFF. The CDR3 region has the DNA TGCAGCGCCCCCGGCCCCCAGGGGGCGAGGTACAATGAGCAGTTCTTC.

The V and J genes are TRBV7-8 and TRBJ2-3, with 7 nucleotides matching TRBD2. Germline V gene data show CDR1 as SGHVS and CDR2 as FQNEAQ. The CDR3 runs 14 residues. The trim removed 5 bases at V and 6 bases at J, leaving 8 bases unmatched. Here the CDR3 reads CASSQPSGMDTQYF. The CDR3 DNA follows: TGTGCCAGCAGCCAACCTAGCGGAATGGATACGCAGTATTTT.